The clone carrying this T cell receptor (beta chain) was found a few times. As yet, its antigen is unknown. Through a sample-barcoded 5' primer and a J-beta primer mix, a second PCR was run for roughly 6 to 12 cycles. Tagging of each cDNA molecule was performed by a template-switch adaptor with 12 random nucleotides. TCRdb re-called the 5' RACE reads through MiXCR, storing one row per CDR3 protein. This table has roughly 2 million distinct CDR3 sequences, about 50% appearing once. The data stem from a study of blood T cells in healthy people across ages. Trimming took 2 bases from V and 3 from J, leaving 13 bases between them. The CDR3 is 15 residues long. Germline CDR1 is LGHNA and CDR2 is YNFKEQ. Total RNA extraction produced at least 5 micrograms (per sample) for the study. Study-wide findings and caveats: Changes in expanded clonotypes were possibly confounded, as the CMV status of donors was unknown.

The chain carries TRBV4-2 and TRBJ1-2; D is undetermined. The receptor was derived from a woman aged 40 to 49 in good health. Material: blood. The CDR3 nucleotides read TGTGCCAGCAGCCAAACTCTGGAAAACTACTATGGCTACACCTTC. Its protein is CASSQTLENYYGYTF.